A single sample is the source of the 10 T cell receptor beta chains below, sequenced in a study of blood T cell repertoires in COVID-19. TCRdb's table, derived via immunoSEQ multiplex PCR, lists solely in-frame clones and lacks some. This table has around 140,000 clones, 88% appearing once. The sequencing sample was made of peripheral blood. The receptors were sampled from a woman in her fifties or sixties with acute or convalescent COVID-19.

The chain uses TRBV4-2 and TRBJ2-7, with TRBD2 as a possible D gene (6 bases). CDR3 length equals 16 residues. Per germline, CDR1 LGHNA and CDR2 YNFKEQ. Trimming cost V 0 bases and J 6 bases, with 18 bases left between them. CDR3 residues: CASSQERGGVSAEQYF. The CDR3 DNA follows: TGTGCCAGCAGCCAAGAACGTGGCGGGGTTTCCGCCGAGCAGTACTTC.

This clone was counted a few times. The rearrangement links TRBV10-1 to TRBJ2-7, with 7 bases fitting TRBD1. Germline lookup yields CDR1 WNHNN and CDR2 SYGVQD (reference sequence). The CDR3 contains 13 residues. Trimming removed 8 bases from V and 1 base from J; junction bases left unmatched: 5. Here the CDR3 reads CASSTGASYEQYF. In DNA form, the CDR3 reads TGCGCCAGCTCAACAGGGGCATCCTACGAGCAGTACTTC.

The V gene is TRBV7-2, the J gene TRBJ2-7; a possible D gene is TRBD1 (5 bases). The CDR3 is 12 amino acids. V lost 2 bases, J lost 7 bases, and 9 bases lay in between. The germline CDR1 and CDR2 sequences are SGHTA and FQGNSA. CDR3 region: CASSLTREEQYF. The DNA for the CDR3 is TGTGCCAGCAGCTTAACCAGGGAAGAGCAGTACTTC. Full variable domain (outside the CDR3, taken from reference TRBV7-2 and TRBJ2-7): GAGVSQSPSNKVTEKGKDVELRCDPISGHTALYWYRQSLGQGLEFLIYFQGNSAPDKSGLPSDRFSAERTGGSVSTLTIQRTQQEDSAVYLCASSLTREEQYFGPGTRLTVT.

V is TRBV3-1 (or the pseudogene TRBV3-2) and J is TRBJ2-3; D is uncertain. The CDR3 loop spans 14 amino acids. The V end lost 1 base, the J end lost 4 bases, and 9 bases lay between the germline ends. Germline CDR1 and CDR2: LGHDT and YNNKEL (reference sequence). DNA for the CDR3: TGTGCCAGCAGCCAAGCCCCTACCCCAGATACGCAGTATTTT. This codes for CASSQAPTPDTQYF.

This chain's CDR3 is CASSYRSYNEQFF. Here the CDR3 DNA reads TGTGCCAGCAGTTACCGTTCCTACAATGAGCAGTTCTTC. V gene TRBV6-5 combines with J gene TRBJ2-1; D gene uncertain. Trimming removed 2 bases at V and 1 base at J, with 3 bases between. This CDR3 is built from 13 residues. Germline loops: CDR1 MNHEY, CDR2 SVGAGI.

V is TRBV6-5 and J is TRBJ2-3, with D possibly matching TRBD2 (6 bases). V was cut by 6 bases and J by 0 bases, with 10 bases left in between. From germline, CDR1 is MNHEY and CDR2 SVGAGI. The CDR3 is made up of 14 amino acids. CDR3 residues: CASRAGASTDTQYF. The DNA of the CDR3 is TGTGCCAGCAGAGCGGGCGCTAGCACAGATACGCAGTATTTT.

As concerns this clone: The same CDR3 also results from other DNA sequences found in this sample. CDR3 in amino acids: CASSPGGSYGYTF. The DNA for the CDR3 is TGTGCCAGCTCACCAGGCGGCAGCTATGGCTACACCTTC. The chain employs TRBV18 and TRBJ1-2; no definite D call. V lost 2 bases to trimming and J lost 4 bases, with 8 bases between them. Germline V CDR1 and CDR2: KGHSH, LQKENI. CDR3 length: 13 residues.

This chain joins TRBV4-2 and TRBJ2-7; 8 bases map to TRBD2. This CDR3 is built from 13 residues. V gave up 8 bases and J gave up 6 bases; unmatched junction bases: 9. The germline V gene encodes CDR1 LGHNA and CDR2 YNFKEQ. The CDR3 sequence is CASGRREDPEQYF. The CDR3 DNA sequence: TGTGCCAGCGGAAGGCGGGAGGATCCCGAGCAGTACTTC.

The chain employs TRBV5-4 and TRBJ1-6, with D unclear. Germline CDR1 SGHNT, CDR2 YYREEE (reference sequence). The CDR3 is made up of 13 amino acids. V lost 2 bases and J lost 13, with 13 bases in between. CDR3 region: CASSLHPGEPLHF. The CDR3 DNA reads TGTGCCAGCAGCTTACACCCGGGTGAGCCCCTCCACTTT. Supplemented by reference TRBV5-4 and TRBJ1-6, the full variable domain reads ETGVTQSPTHLIKTRGQQVTLRCSSQSGHNTVSWYQQALGQGPQFIFQYYREEENGRGNFPPRFSGLQFPNYSSELNVNALELDDSALYLCASSLHPGEPLHFGNGTRLTVT.

The chain joins TRBV6-5 to TRBJ1-5, with D hard to call. V was pared by 0 bases and J by 2 bases, with 8 bases between. Germline lookup yields CDR1 MNHEY and CDR2 SVGAGI. The CDR3 consists of 15 residues. CDR3 sequence reads: CASSYSARRNQPQHF. The CDR3 DNA reads as TGTGCCAGCAGTTACTCAGCCAGGCGCAATCAGCCCCAGCATTTT.